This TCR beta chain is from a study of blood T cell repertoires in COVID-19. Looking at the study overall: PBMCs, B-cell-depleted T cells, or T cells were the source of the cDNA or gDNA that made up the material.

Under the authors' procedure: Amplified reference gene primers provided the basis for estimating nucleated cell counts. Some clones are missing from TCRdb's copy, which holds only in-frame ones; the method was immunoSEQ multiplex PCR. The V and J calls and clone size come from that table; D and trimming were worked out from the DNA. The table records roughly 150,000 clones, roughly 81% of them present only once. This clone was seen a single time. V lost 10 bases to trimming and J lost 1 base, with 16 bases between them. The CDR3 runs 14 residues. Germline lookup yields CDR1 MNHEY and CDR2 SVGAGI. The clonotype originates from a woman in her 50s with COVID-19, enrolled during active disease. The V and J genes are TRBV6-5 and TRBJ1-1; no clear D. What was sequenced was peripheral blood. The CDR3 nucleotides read TGTGCCACCGCCCGACACGAAGCGAACACTGAAGCTTTCTTT. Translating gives CATARHEANTEAFF.